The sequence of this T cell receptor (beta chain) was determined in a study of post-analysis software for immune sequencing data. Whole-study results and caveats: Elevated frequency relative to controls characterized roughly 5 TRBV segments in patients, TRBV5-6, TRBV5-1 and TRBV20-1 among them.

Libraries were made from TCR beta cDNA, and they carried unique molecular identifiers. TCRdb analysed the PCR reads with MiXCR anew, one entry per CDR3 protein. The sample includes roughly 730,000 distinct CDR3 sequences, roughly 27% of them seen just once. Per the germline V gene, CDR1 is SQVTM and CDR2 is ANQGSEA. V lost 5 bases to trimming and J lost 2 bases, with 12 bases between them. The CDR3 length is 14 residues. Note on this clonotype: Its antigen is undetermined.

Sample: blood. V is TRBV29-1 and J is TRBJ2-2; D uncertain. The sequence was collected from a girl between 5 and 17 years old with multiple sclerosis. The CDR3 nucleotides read TGCAGCGTTAGGAGTCCAGACAACACCGGGGAGCTGTTTTTT. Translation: CSVRSPDNTGELFF.